Below are 26 T cell receptor beta chains sequenced from a single sample in a study of shared clonotypes between healthy human individuals. Method: immunoSEQ multiplex PCR; TCRdb's copy keeps in-frame clones and lacks some. Of some 320,000 clones listed, around 86% are singletons. Sequences were obtained from memory CD8+ T cells sorted from blood. Subset given: CD45RO+ cells pooled with CCR7-negative TemRA cells. These TCRs come from a man aged 18 to 35 in good health.

The chain has TRBV11-2 and TRBJ1-2; D remains ambiguous. Trimming shortened V by 0 bases and J by 3 bases, and 11 bases separated the two germline ends. CDR3 length: 15 residues. From germline, CDR1 is SGHAT and CDR2 FQNNGV. The CDR3 protein is CASSLDVGGDYGYTF. The CDR3 nucleotides read TGTGCCAGCAGCTTAGATGTGGGCGGAGACTATGGCTACACCTTC.

This chain links TRBV4-3 with TRBJ2-5, with unresolved D. Germline CDR1 and CDR2: LGHNA and YSLEER. This CDR3 has 14 residues. With 4 bases removed from V and 7 bases from J, the gap between germline ends came to 16 bases. CDR3 residues: CASSPGSSSGTQYF. The CDR3 DNA follows: TGCGCCAGCAGCCCAGGTTCGAGTTCCGGGACCCAGTACTTC.

This chain uses TRBV4-1 with TRBJ2-7, with 7 bases aligning to TRBD1. Per germline, CDR1 MGHRA and CDR2 YSYEKL. Trimming took 2 bases from V and 0 from J; bases not matched to a gene: 4. CDR3 length: 15 residues. The CDR3 here is CASSQTGVSSYEQYF. The CDR3 nucleotides read TGCGCCAGCAGCCAAACAGGGGTAAGCTCCTACGAGCAGTACTTC.

The V call is TRBV6-1, the J call TRBJ1-1; 12 bases agree with TRBD1. The CDR3 totals 17 residues. Germline CDR1 MNHNS, CDR2 SASEGT. With 1 base clipped from V and 0 bases from J, the junction kept 3 bases outside the gene matches. CDR3 region: CASSEVGQGALNTEAFF. The CDR3 region has the DNA TGTGCCAGCAGTGAAGTGGGACAGGGGGCTTTGAACACTGAAGCTTTCTTT.

This clone was observed a handful of times. The identical CDR3 is also encoded by other nucleotide sequences in the sample. The gene calls are TRBV10-2 and TRBJ1-1; D remains unclear. The CDR3 spans 11 residues. V was cut by 2 bases and J by 4 bases, with 2 bases left in between. CDR1 is WSHSY, CDR2 SAAADI, per germline. In DNA form, the CDR3 reads TGCGCCAGCAGTGAGGGCACTGAAGCTTTCTTT. Translation: CASSEGTEAFF.

The chain couples TRBV6-5 to TRBJ2-1; weak D call: TRBD1 (6 bases). Germline V gene sequence: CDR1 MNHEY, CDR2 SVGAGI. The CDR3 runs to 15 residues. V was cut by 0 bases and J by 5 bases, with 11 bases left in between. CDR3 protein: CASSYSWGLDNEQFF. CDR3 bases: TGTGCCAGCAGTTACTCGTGGGGGCTCGACAATGAGCAGTTCTTC.

The chain couples TRBV4-1 to TRBJ2-7; D possibly corresponds to TRBD2 (6 bases). The CDR3 consists of 16 residues. The germline V gene encodes CDR1 MGHRA and CDR2 YSYEKL. Trimming shortened V by 1 base and J by 5 bases, and 18 bases separated the two germline ends. CDR3 region: CASSQVGGYPSHEQYF. The CDR3 nucleotides read TGCGCCAGCAGCCAAGTTGGGGGGTACCCATCTCACGAGCAGTACTTC.

This clone was counted a few times. The chain is built from TRBV28 and TRBJ2-7, with no clear D. The CDR3 has 13 amino acids. The V end was cut by 2 bases, the J end by 3 bases, with 8 bases between. The germline V gene encodes CDR1 MDHEN and CDR2 SYDVKM. Written as DNA, the CDR3 is TGTGCCAGCAGTTTAGCCAGAGACTACGAGCAGTACTTC. It specifies CASSLARDYEQYF.

This chain links TRBV7-5 with TRBJ2-6; TRBD2 is taken as the D call from the table, unchecked against the DNA. TRBV7-5 is an annotated pseudogene. This CDR3 has 16 residues. The CDR3 DNA reads as TGTGCCAGAAGGTGCACTAGACAAAGTCGGGCCAACGTCCTGACTTTC. Amino acids: CARRCTRQSRANVLTF.

The rearrangement uses TRBV11-2 and TRBJ2-7; D ambiguous. The CDR3 covers 12 residues. Trimming stripped 5 bases from V and 9 bases from J, with 14 bases between. Germline values: CDR1 SGHAT, CDR2 FQNNGV. The CDR3 nucleotides read TGTGCCAGCAGCAACAACTTGTTGGGGCAGTACTTC. This encodes CASSNNLLGQYF.

The V gene is TRBV2, the J gene TRBJ2-3; 10 bases are a match to TRBD1. Trimming removed 6 bases from V and 3 bases from J; junction bases left unmatched: 6. The CDR3 totals 15 residues. CDR1 and CDR2 from the germline V gene are SNHLY and FYNNEI. The CDR3 region has the DNA TGTGCCAGCAGACCCGGGACAGGGGAAACAGATACGCAGTATTTT. Its translation: CASRPGTGETDTQYF.

This rearrangement joins TRBV5-6 to TRBJ1-5; D uncertain. V shed 0 bases and J shed 1 base, with 8 bases lying between them. This CDR3 region has 15 residues. The germline V gene has CDR1 SGHDT and CDR2 YYEEEE. CDR3 DNA: TGTGCCAGCAGCTTGGGGGGAGTGAGCAATCAGCCCCAGCATTTT. Its translation is CASSLGGVSNQPQHF.

V gene TRBV5-1 combines with J gene TRBJ2-7, with a tentative D call TRBD2 (6 bases). There are 13 residues in the CDR3. Germline V lookup: CDR1 SGHRS, CDR2 YFSETQ. Between the trimmed V and J ends, which lost 0 bases and 3 bases, there was a span of 7 bases. Here the CDR3 DNA reads TGCGCCAGCAGCTTGGGTAGCGGCTACGAGCAGTACTTC. This sequence encodes CASSLGSGYEQYF.

In DNA form, the CDR3 reads TGTGCCAGCAGCTTAGTAGGGCCATTTAATGAAAAACTGTTTTTT. It yields the protein CASSLVGPFNEKLFF. The rearrangement uses TRBV11-2 and TRBJ1-4; D unresolved. Per germline, CDR1 SGHAT and CDR2 FQNNGV. The V end was cut by 1 base, the J end by 4 bases, with 10 bases between. This CDR3 comprises 15 residues. The entire variable domain, with the rest obtained from reference TRBV11-2 and TRBJ1-4, is as follows: EAGVAQSPRYKIIEKRQSVAFWCNPISGHATLYWYQQILGQGPKLLIQFQNNGVVDDSQLPKDRFSAERLKGVDSTLKIQPAKLEDSAVYLCASSLVGPFNEKLFFGSGTQLSVL.

This clone was recorded a few times. This chain joins TRBV27 and TRBJ1-6, with TRBD1 as a possible D gene (5 bases). This CDR3 comprises 14 residues. Trimming cost V 3 bases and J 9 bases, with 12 bases left between them. Germline CDR1 is MNHEY and CDR2 is SMNVEV (reference sequence). In nucleotides, the CDR3 is TGTGCCAGCAGTTTCTTAGGGGATCGTTCACCCCTCCACTTT. It yields the protein CASSFLGDRSPLHF.

In the case of this clone: Other DNA variants within this sample encode the same CDR3. The chain has TRBV11-2 and TRBJ2-7, with TRBD1 identical over 10 bases. The V gene end was trimmed by 5 bases and the J gene end by 2 bases; junction bases not matched to a gene: 3. The CDR3 has 14 residues. In germline, CDR1 is SGHAT, CDR2 FQNNGV. CDR3 DNA sequence: TGTGCCAGCAGCCTGGGGACAGGGGCCTACGAGCAGTACTTC. This gives the protein CASSLGTGAYEQYF. The variable domain in full, completed from reference TRBV11-2 and TRBJ2-7, reads EAGVAQSPRYKIIEKRQSVAFWCNPISGHATLYWYQQILGQGPKLLIQFQNNGVVDDSQLPKDRFSAERLKGVDSTLKIQPAKLEDSAVYLCASSLGTGAYEQYFGPGTRLTVT.

The rearrangement joins TRBV7-6 to TRBJ1-4, with a possible D match to TRBD1 (5 bases). Trimming removed 5 bases from V and 8 bases from J, with 9 bases in between. The germline V gene encodes CDR1 SGHVS and CDR2 FNYEAQ. The CDR3 is 12 amino acids. As DNA, the CDR3 is TGTGCCAGCAGCCCCTGGGGGGAAAAACTGTTTTTT. Translating gives CASSPWGEKLFF.

The chain's CDR3 is CASSYVGTTDTQYF. The CDR3, as DNA: TGTGCCAGCAGTTACGTGGGGACGACAGATACGCAGTATTTT. The chain uses TRBV6-6 and TRBJ2-3; D could derive from TRBD1 or TRBD2 (5 bases each). V lost 2 bases and J 3 bases, leaving 9 bases between the germline ends. The CDR3 length is 14 residues. Germline lookup yields CDR1 MNHNY and CDR2 SVGAGI (reference sequence).

Regarding this clone: A much larger clonotype is one base distant, so this may be a read error. The V call is TRBV6-1, the J call TRBJ2-3, with 9 bases aligning to TRBD2. Germline values: CDR1 MNHNS, CDR2 SASEGT. The length of the CDR3 is 15 residues. V shed 1 base and J 2 bases; nucleotides not matched to a gene: 1. CDR3 DNA sequence: TGTGCCAGCAGTGAAGGACTAGCGGACACAGATACGCAGTATTTT. This translates into CASSEGLADTDTQYF.

The chain has TRBV28 and TRBJ2-7; D is undetermined. Germline V CDR1 and CDR2: MDHEN, SYDVKM. Deletions cut 1 base from V and 3 bases from J, with 13 bases between. The CDR3 covers 15 residues. CDR3 sequence (DNA): TGTGCCAGCAGTTTATTCGGTAGGATTAGCTACGAGCAGTACTTC. Amino acids: CASSLFGRISYEQYF.

This sequence joins TRBV7-2 and TRBJ1-1; weak D call: TRBD1 (5 bases). Trimming took off 5 bases at V and 2 bases at J, with 18 bases between the two ends. Germline-derived CDR1 and CDR2 are SGHTA and FQGNSA. CDR3 size: 16 residues. The CDR3 spells CASSPPARGKNTEAFF. Written as DNA, the CDR3 is TGTGCCAGCAGCCCCCCTGCCCGGGGGAAAAACACTGAAGCTTTCTTT.

This CDR3 reads CASSLDLEKTQYF. CDR3 coding DNA: TGCGCCAGCAGCTTGGATCTTGAAAAGACCCAGTACTTC. This rearrangement joins TRBV5-1 to TRBJ2-5; D remains ambiguous. V was pared by 0 bases and J by 6 bases, with 9 bases between. Germline loops: CDR1 SGHRS, CDR2 YFSETQ. The CDR3 has 13 amino acids.

The gene calls are TRBV7-2 and TRBJ1-2; D might be TRBD1 (5 bases). CDR3 size: 15 residues. The ends were cut back, 6 bases at V and 4 bases at J, with 18 bases in the middle. Germline V gives CDR1 SGHTA, CDR2 FQGNSA. In DNA, the CDR3 is TGTGCCAGCAGGGTGAGGCAGGGAGGGGTCTATGGCTACACCTTC. Residues: CASRVRQGGVYGYTF.

This clone was seen repeatedly, ten times or more. V usage is TRBV1 and J usage is TRBJ2-7; the table's D call of TRBD1 was not tested on the DNA. TRBV1 is described as a pseudogene. The CDR3 is 15 amino acids. For the CDR3, the DNA is TGCACCAGCAGCCTAACAGGGCGGAACTCCTACGAGCAGTACTTC. Translation: CTSSLTGRNSYEQYF.

This sequence joins TRBV4-1 and TRBJ2-5; 8 bases agree with TRBD1. Germline lookup yields CDR1 MGHRA and CDR2 YSYEKL. The CDR3 is 17 residues long. Losses at the gene ends were 0 bases for V and 5 bases for J; bases not matched to a gene: 11. CDR3 region: CASSQDDPGTGWETQYF. DNA for the CDR3: TGCGCCAGCAGCCAAGATGACCCCGGGACAGGATGGGAGACCCAGTACTTC.

The chain recombines TRBV6-6 with TRBJ1-4; the D is unclear. The CDR3 length is 10 residues. Germline V lookup: CDR1 MNHNY, CDR2 SVGAGI (reference sequence). Between the trimmed V and J ends, which lost 8 bases and 5 bases, there was a span of 3 bases. CDR3 nucleotides: TGTGCCAGCGAGAATGAAAAACTGTTTTTT. Its translation: CASENEKLFF.